The rows below give T cell receptor beta chains drawn from one sample of a study of blood T cell repertoires in COVID-19. Here immunoSEQ multiplex PCR was the method, and the copy in TCRdb shows in-frame clones only, minus some. The sample has around 88,000 clones, 88% seen once. Sequenced material: peripheral blood. These receptors were collected from a woman aged 80 or over with acute or convalescent COVID-19. Both conserved end residues are part of each CDR3. A D gene is named only where the DNA matches it firmly. Not every row has a clone size; where given, it reads once, few, many or a size class.

size	D	J	length	V	DNA	CDR3
-	TRBD1	TRBJ2-5	17	TRBV19	TGTGCCAGTAGTGGTGGGAAAGACAGGGCGAGGGGAGAGACCCAGTACTTC	CASSGGKDRARGETQYF
-	-	TRBJ1-4	15	TRBV7-8	TGTGCCAGCAGCTACACCTCCGGGGAAGGGGAAAAACTGTTTTTT	CASSYTSGEGEKLFF
few	-	TRBJ2-1	15	TRBV11-3	TGTGCCAGCAGCTTAGGGGGCCAATCCTACAATGAGCAGTTCTTC	CASSLGGQSYNEQFF
-	TRBD2	TRBJ2-7	15	TRBV12-5	TGTGCTAGTTTCGGACTAGCGGGGGGCAACTACGAGCAGTACTTC	CASFGLAGGNYEQYF
-	-	TRBJ2-7	13	TRBV27	TGTGCCAGCAGTAGGACGGGAAGTGTCGGGCAGTACTTC	CASSRTGSVGQYF
few	-	TRBJ1-5	15	TRBV30	TGTGCCTGGAGGACCCAAGGGGCGGGGGATCAGCCCCAGCATTTT	CAWRTQGAGDQPQHF
-	TRBD2	TRBJ2-1	12	TRBV5-6	TGTGCCAGCAGCTTACTAGCGGATGAGCAGTTCTTC	CASSLLADEQFF
-	-	TRBJ1-2	14	TRBV24-1	TGTGCCACCAGTGATGACAGGATTTCCTATGGCTACACCTTC	CATSDDRISYGYTF
-	TRBD1	TRBJ1-4	14	TRBV24-1	TGTGCCACCAGTGACAGGGGGCGAAGTGAAAAACTGTTTTTT	CATSDRGRSEKLFF
-	-	TRBJ2-2	15	TRBV5-1	TGCGCCAGCAGTCTAGGGGCCGTTGGGACCGGGGAGCTGTTTTTT	CASSLGAVGTGELFF
-	-	TRBJ2-2	16	TRBV24-1	TGTGCCACCAGTGGTAGGAGGGGGCAAGACACCGGGGAGCTGTTTTTT	CATSGRRGQDTGELFF
-	-	TRBJ1-5	15	TRBV30	TGTGCCTGGAGTTTGGGCAGGGATAGCAATCAGCCCCAGCATTTT	CAWSLGRDSNQPQHF
few	TRBD1	TRBJ1-2	14	TRBV27	TGTGCCAGCAGTGGGGGGGGACAGGGGATAGGCTACACCTTC	CASSGGGQGIGYTF
-	TRBD2	TRBJ2-2	17	TRBV5-6	TGTGCCAGCAGCTTGGGCTCTAGCGGGGTTCGGCCCGGGGAGCTGTTTTTT	CASSLGSSGVRPGELFF
-	TRBD2	TRBJ2-1	15	TRBV6-5	TGTGCCAGCAGCTTAGCGGGGGCTCTATACAATGAGCAGTTCTTC	CASSLAGALYNEQFF
-	-	TRBJ1-6	14	TRBV5-4	TGTGCCAGCAGTCCCGATACAGACGGTTCACCCCTCCACTTT	CASSPDTDGSPLHF
-	-	TRBJ2-4	15	TRBV14	TGTGCCAGCAGCCAAGCCCGAGCGGGTGGCAACATTCAGTACTTC	CASSQARAGGNIQYF
-	TRBD1	TRBJ1-4	15	TRBV5-1	TGCGCCAGCAGCTCCCTGACAGGGGACCTGGAAAAACTGTTTTTT	CASSSLTGDLEKLFF
once	-	TRBJ1-1	15	TRBV6-5	TGTGCCAGCAGCCCACTCGGGGTGGGATCCACTGAAGCTTTCTTT	CASSPLGVGSTEAFF
-	-	TRBJ2-1	14	TRBV7-2	TGTGCCAGCAGCGCAATATTAGCCCACAATGAGCAGTTCTTC	CASSAILAHNEQFF
-	-	TRBJ1-5	13	TRBV28	TGTGCCAGCAGGGTCGACATTTTGCGGCCCCAGCATTTT	CASRVDILRPQHF
-	TRBD1	TRBJ1-4	15	TRBV5-4	TGTGCCAGCAGCGTGGGGACAGGGGAGAATGAAAAACTGTTTTTT	CASSVGTGENEKLFF
-	TRBD1	TRBJ1-5	15	TRBV20-1	TGCAGTGCAAGTCAGGGGGCTTCTAGCAATCAGCCCCAGCATTTT	CSASQGASSNQPQHF
-	-	TRBJ2-5	15	TRBV7-2	TGTGCCAGCAGCTTAGATCACGGTCCACAAGAGACCCAGTACTTC	CASSLDHGPQETQYF
few	TRBD1	TRBJ1-2	14	TRBV3-1/TRBV3-2	TGTGCCAGCAGGCCGACAGGGGGACTCTATGGCTACACCTTC	CASRPTGGLYGYTF
-	-	TRBJ1-1	14	TRBV5-6	TGTGCCAGCAGCTTTCCCACAGTGAACACTGAAGCTTTCTTT	CASSFPTVNTEAFF
-	-	TRBJ1-2	13	TRBV15	TGTGCCACCTCCGCGAACCAACTCTATGGCTACACCTTC	CATSANQLYGYTF
-	TRBD1	TRBJ1-4	17	TRBV4-2	TGTGCCAGCAGCCTTGGACAGGGGTTGAATCAAGGTGAAAAACTGTTTTTT	CASSLGQGLNQGEKLFF
-	TRBD2	TRBJ2-1	17	TRBV6-2/TRBV6-3	TGTGCCAGCAGTTACTCTAGGGGCGCCGGGGAGGGGAATGAGCAGTTCTTC	CASSYSRGAGEGNEQFF
-	TRBD1	TRBJ2-5	15	TRBV2	TGTGCCAGCTTTTCCGGGACAGCAAGCCAAGAGACCCAGTACTTC	CASFSGTASQETQYF
-	TRBD1	TRBJ1-2	11	TRBV20-1	TGCAGTGACAAGACAGGGAGGAGCTACACCTTC	CSDKTGRSYTF
-	-	TRBJ2-2	15	TRBV19	TGTGCCAGTAGTATCACTACAGGGTATCCCGGGGAGCTGTTTTTT	CASSITTGYPGELFF
-	TRBD1	TRBJ1-5	14	TRBV2	TGTGCCAGCAGTGTTTGGGACAGGGCACAGCCCCAGCATTTT	CASSVWDRAQPQHF
-	-	TRBJ2-5	13	TRBV19	TGTGCCAGTAGTATTGGACTTAAAGAGACCCAGTACTTC	CASSIGLKETQYF
once	-	TRBJ1-1	15	TRBV19	TGTGCCAGTAGTAAGGGACTGAGCATGAACACTGAAGCTTTCTTT	CASSKGLSMNTEAFF
once	-	TRBJ1-1	13	TRBV7-3	TGTGCCAGCAGCTTAGGGCCGGACACTGAAGCTTTCTTT	CASSLGPDTEAFF
-	TRBD1	TRBJ1-1	13	TRBV18	TGTGCCAGCTCACCCACAGGGGATGCTGAAGCTTTCTTT	CASSPTGDAEAFF
-	-	TRBJ1-5	14	TRBV5-1	TGCGCCAGCAGCTTAAGCCCAAGCAATCAGCCCCAGCATTTT	CASSLSPSNQPQHF
-	-	TRBJ2-3	16	TRBV4-2	TGTGCCAGCAGCCAAGAGTTCGCGGGACGCACAGATACGCAGTATTTT	CASSQEFAGRTDTQYF
-	TRBD1	TRBJ1-5	14	TRBV15	TGTGCCACCAGCAGAGGAGGGGGCGAAAAGCCCCAGCATTTT	CATSRGGGEKPQHF
-	-	TRBJ1-1	12	TRBV29-1	TGCAGCGTTCGACACGCAGACACTGAAGCTTTCTTT	CSVRHADTEAFF
-	TRBD1	TRBJ1-1	14	TRBV2	TGTGCCAGCAGTGAAAGGGGGACAGCCCAGGAAACTTTCTTT	CASSERGTAQETFF
-	-	TRBJ1-5	15	TRBV9	TGTGCCAGCAGCGTAGGGGGCGGGGAGGAGCAGCCCCAGCATTTT	CASSVGGGEEQPQHF
-	TRBD1	TRBJ2-7	16	TRBV6-1	TGTGCCAGCAGTGTGTCGACTAGACAGGGGTTATACGAGCAGTACTTC	CASSVSTRQGLYEQYF